This T cell receptor beta chain was profiled in a study of identical twins. A single record per CDR3 protein comes from TCRdb applying MiXCR to the 5' RACE reads. The sample shows about 550,000 distinct CDR3 sequences, about a fifth of them seen only once. V lost 8 bases and J 1 base, leaving 12 bases between the germline ends. The CDR3 runs to 14 residues. Only a few counts were recorded for this clonotype. This same sample was also part of a study on yellow fever vaccine responses in identical twins.

V usage is TRBV12-3 or TRBV12-4 and J usage is TRBJ1-5; D ambiguous. This sequence was found in a woman between 18 and 29 years old in good health. Material for sequencing was CD4+ T cells sorted from blood. Here the CDR3 DNA reads TGTGCCAGCGGTAACGGATGGAGCAATCAGCCCCAGCATTTT. It codes for CASGNGWSNQPQHF.